Listed below are T cell receptor beta chains from one sample, sequenced in a study of blood T cells in healthy people across ages. Via MiXCR, TCRdb re-called the 5' RACE reads, giving one row per CDR3 protein. The sample lists approximately 800,000 distinct CDR3 sequences; 35% to 50% were seen once. The sample comprised blood. Receptors were obtained from a man older than 75 in good health. Both conserved end residues are part of each CDR3. D genes are given only for firm matches. Size values are once, few and many counts, or a class for expanded clones, and some rows have none.

clone size,J gene,V gene,D gene,CDR3 length,CDR3 protein,CDR3 DNA
few,TRBJ1-5,TRBV20-1,-,16,CSAQDLKTDSNQPQHF,TGCAGTGCTCAAGACCTTAAGACAGATAGCAATCAGCCCCAGCATTTT
-,TRBJ2-3,TRBV14,TRBD1,17,CASSQYRQGGGGDTQYF,TGTGCCAGCAGCCAATACCGACAGGGCGGAGGCGGCGATACGCAGTATTTT
-,TRBJ1-1,TRBV6-6,-,14,CASSYSQGGTEAFF,TGTGCCAGCAGTTACTCTCAGGGTGGAACTGAAGCTTTCTTT
-,TRBJ1-5,TRBV12-3/TRBV12-4,TRBD1,15,CASSPLGQSNQPQHF,TGTGCCAGCAGTCCACTGGGACAGTCAAATCAGCCCCAGCATTTT
-,TRBJ1-2,TRBV5-5,TRBD1,15,CASSQNPTGDYGYTF,TGTGCCAGCAGCCAGAACCCGACAGGGGACTATGGCTACACCTTC
-,TRBJ2-2,TRBV5-1,TRBD2,16,CASSSQAGKNTGELFF,TGCGCCAGCAGCTCCCAAGCGGGAAAGAACACCGGGGAGCTGTTTTTT
-,TRBJ2-1,TRBV5-5,TRBD2,15,CASASGGRAGDEQFF,TGTGCCAGCGCCTCTGGCGGGAGGGCCGGGGATGAGCAGTTCTTC
-,TRBJ2-7,TRBV18,TRBD1,17,CASSPSITGKTGYEQYF,TGTGCCAGCTCACCATCCATCACGGGCAAGACAGGGTACGAGCAGTACTTC
few,TRBJ2-7,TRBV29-1,TRBD2,15,CSVQGSGVPYNEQYF,TGCAGCGTTCAGGGTAGCGGGGTCCCCTACAATGAGCAGTACTTC
-,TRBJ2-1,TRBV7-9,-,15,CASSPPRAGYNEQFF,TGTGCCAGCAGCCCCCCCCGGGCAGGCTACAATGAGCAGTTCTTC
-,TRBJ2-3,TRBV20-1,-,14,CSANVRGHTDTQYF,TGCAGTGCTAACGTCAGGGGCCACACAGATACGCAGTATTTT
-,TRBJ1-6,TRBV12-3/TRBV12-4,-,14,CTNKEDQGNSPLHF,TGTACCAACAAAGAGGACCAAGGAAATTCACCCCTCCACTTT
once,TRBJ2-7,TRBV29-1,TRBD2,17,CSVAPGSIRGSSDEQYF,TGCAGCGTTGCCCCGGGGAGCATACGCGGGAGTAGCGACGAGCAGTACTTC
few,TRBJ2-5,TRBV24-1,-,14,CATSDWQSAETQYF,TGTGCCACCAGTGATTGGCAGTCAGCTGAGACCCAGTACTTC
-,TRBJ2-1,TRBV7-3,-,15,CASSLTRSGADEQFF,TGTGCCAGCAGCTTAACGCGGTCGGGAGCCGATGAGCAGTTCTTC
few,TRBJ2-6,TRBV14,-,20,CASSQIPYGRRSSGANVLTF,TGTGCCAGCAGCCAAATCCCCTACGGACGGAGGAGCTCTGGGGCCAACGTCCTGACTTTC
once,TRBJ2-3,TRBV29-1,TRBD2,14,CSGGLAGITDTQYF,TGCAGCGGCGGACTAGCGGGGATCACAGATACGCAGTATTTT
-,TRBJ2-2,TRBV2,TRBD2,14,CASGRTSGTGELFF,TGTGCCAGCGGAAGGACTAGCGGAACCGGGGAGCTGTTTTTT
once,TRBJ2-7,TRBV27,-,15,CASSLYGVSSYEQYF,TGTGCCAGCAGTTTATACGGGGTAAGCTCCTACGAGCAGTACTTC
-,TRBJ1-1,TRBV5-1,TRBD1,14,CASSDGQGGTEAFF,TGCGCCAGCAGCGACGGACAGGGCGGCACTGAAGCTTTCTTT
few,TRBJ1-1,TRBV6-6,-,13,CASSSLDRGEAFF,TGTGCCAGCAGTTCCTTGGACCGGGGTGAAGCTTTCTTT
-,TRBJ2-2,TRBV9,-,15,CANSVGTSMSGELFF,TGTGCCAACAGCGTAGGAACTTCGATGTCCGGGGAGCTGTTTTTT
few,TRBJ2-1,TRBV12-3/TRBV12-4,TRBD2,17,CASSPRLAGVIDNEQFF,TGTGCCAGCAGTCCGAGACTAGCGGGAGTCATAGACAATGAGCAGTTCTTC
-,TRBJ2-3,TRBV5-1,TRBD2,19,CASSLGGLAGPPSTDTQYF,TGCGCCAGCAGCTTGGGTGGACTAGCGGGACCCCCTAGCACAGATACGCAGTATTTT
-,TRBJ2-1,TRBV7-2,-,16,CASSLEHLSSYNEQFF,TGTGCCAGCAGCTTAGAACATCTGAGCTCCTACAATGAGCAGTTCTTC
few,TRBJ2-7,TRBV13,-,15,CASSKPGEATYEQYF,TGTGCCAGCAGCAAACCGGGGGAGGCCACCTACGAGCAGTACTTC
few,TRBJ1-1,TRBV28,-,14,CASRSGPGDTEAFF,TGTGCCAGCAGGTCCGGACCGGGGGACACTGAAGCTTTCTTT
few,TRBJ2-7,TRBV28,-,16,CASRASVTDYSYEQYF,TGTGCCAGCAGGGCCTCTGTGACGGATTACTCCTACGAGCAGTACTTC
-,TRBJ2-1,TRBV7-2,TRBD1,15,CASSPTAEDRNEQFF,TGTGCCAGCAGCCCGACGGCAGAGGACAGGAATGAGCAGTTCTTC
-,TRBJ2-1,TRBV14,-,15,CASSQPGLHYNEQFF,TGTGCCAGCAGCCAGCCGGGACTGCACTACAATGAGCAGTTCTTC
-,TRBJ2-1,TRBV20-1,TRBD2,14,CSVNSGGLRNEQFF,TGCAGTGTGAATAGCGGGGGGCTGCGCAATGAGCAGTTCTTC
-,TRBJ2-7,TRBV10-3,-,17,CAISPGGQASGLYEQYF,TGTGCCATCAGCCCCGGGGGGCAAGCTAGCGGACTCTACGAGCAGTACTTC
few,TRBJ2-2,TRBV4-1,-,15,CASSQDRGEPGELFF,TGCGCCAGCAGCCAAGATAGAGGGGAACCCGGGGAGCTGTTTTTT
few,TRBJ1-1,TRBV13,TRBD1,14,CASSSDRVNTEAFF,TGTGCCAGCAGCTCAGACAGGGTTAACACTGAAGCTTTCTTT
-,TRBJ2-7,TRBV10-3,-,12,CAISQGVHEQYF,TGTGCCATCAGTCAGGGAGTCCACGAGCAGTACTTC
-,TRBJ2-3,TRBV6-1,-,13,CASSEPPLDTQYF,TGTGCCAGCAGTGAACCCCCTTTGGATACGCAGTATTTT
-,TRBJ2-5,TRBV20-1,TRBD2,15,CSARDGTRTQETQYF,TGCAGTGCTAGAGACGGGACTAGGACTCAAGAGACCCAGTACTTC
-,TRBJ2-2,TRBV29-1,TRBD2,15,CSAGTSGTNTGELFF,TGCAGCGCAGGGACTAGCGGGACGAACACCGGGGAGCTGTTTTTT
-,TRBJ2-1,TRBV5-1,TRBD1,15,CASSSGQGARNEQFF,TGCGCCAGCAGCTCGGGACAGGGGGCGCGGAATGAGCAGTTCTTC
-,TRBJ1-2,TRBV29-1,TRBD1,12,CSGGQGTGGYTF,TGCAGCGGCGGACAGGGCACCGGTGGCTACACCTTC
-,TRBJ2-1,TRBV12-3/TRBV12-4,-,15,CASSLGLNQFNEQFF,TGTGCCAGCAGTTTAGGACTCAACCAATTCAATGAGCAGTTCTTC
-,TRBJ2-3,TRBV11-2,TRBD2,18,CASSFTGVAGGSTDTQYF,TGTGCCAGCAGTTTTACGGGGGTAGCGGGAGGCAGCACAGATACGCAGTATTTT